This T cell receptor (beta chain) derives from a study of cytomegalovirus exposure and HLA in healthy donors. As to this clone: Its specificity is unknown.

The PCR made use of 60 Vbeta and 13 Jbeta primers. This table comes from immunoSEQ multiplex PCR, and its TCRdb copy is limited to in-frame clones, with some not included. The top ten clones hold 1.8% of a sample with over 200,000 clones, 60% to 80% of them seen once. Germline CDR1 PRHDT, CDR2 FYEKMQ (reference sequence). V was pared by 3 bases and J by 1 base, with 9 bases between. The CDR3 spans 14 residues. Study-wide findings and caveats: Previously analyzed data showed that most TCR beta V segments were productive at a frequency of about 90% or about 30%. Presence/absence analyses supposed approximately even sequencing depth among donors. Cytomegalovirus association was assigned to about 150 TCR beta chains.

Source material: PBMCs. This chain joins TRBV13 and TRBJ1-1; TRBD1 might be the D (6 bases). The receptor's source is a woman under 40 in good health and CMV-seronegative. CDR3 residues: CASSFEGGNTEAFF. The CDR3 DNA reads TGTGCCAGCAGCTTCGAAGGGGGGAACACTGAAGCTTTCTTT.